This TCR beta chain was identified in a study of neoadjuvant anti-PD-1 for oral cavity cancer. This CDR3 contains 16 residues. V was pared by 4 bases and J by 5 bases, with 9 bases of the junction left unmatched. Germline V lookup: CDR1 SGHRS, CDR2 YFSETQ. This clone occurred a few times. This sample's time point: after neoadjuvant nivolumab, at surgical resection. No culture or expansion preceded analysis of these blood cells. Produced via immunoSEQ multiplex PCR; TCRdb's table is partial and in-frame only. The table records some 14,000 clones, around 74% of them present only once. This TCR came from a person between 40 and 85 years old with oral cavity squamous cell carcinoma. This chain uses TRBV5-1 with TRBJ2-3; 11 bases fit TRBD2. Sample: PBMCs, taken after nivolumab (anti-PD-1) treatment. The CDR3 reads CASSIKTSGSVDTQYF. For the CDR3, the DNA is TGCGCCAGCAGCATAAAAACTAGCGGGAGTGTAGATACGCAGTATTTT.